Listed below are T cell receptor beta chains from one sample, sequenced in a study of graft-versus-host responses after intestinal transplantation. TCRdb keeps only in-frame clones here, not all; method: immunoSEQ multiplex PCR. The table lists 65,000 to 85,000 clones, roughly 84% of them singletons. Antigens of these TCRs are unknown. Source: unstimulated CD8+ T cells sorted from spleen or lymph node cells, taken before transplant. These receptors were taken from a human donor who was the organ donor for an intestinal transplant. Each CDR3 is given with its conserved first and last residue. A D gene is named only where the DNA matches it firmly. Some rows mark clone size as missing; the rest say once, few, many or name a class of expanded clone.

size	J	V	D	CDR3	DNA
once	TRBJ2-5	TRBV7-9	NA	CASSSTGAGETQYF	TGTGCCAGCAGCTCCACTGGGGCAGGAGAGACCCAGTACTTC
NA	TRBJ1-5	TRBV2	TRBD1	CATSPTSQGLNQPQHF	TGTGCCACTTCACCAACATCACAGGGGCTAAATCAGCCCCAGCATTTT
NA	TRBJ1-5	TRBV6-1	NA	CASSELGTLNYQPQHF	TGTGCCAGCAGTGAACTGGGTACCCTAAACTATCAGCCCCAGCATTTT
NA	TRBJ1-1	TRBV6-5	TRBD1	CASSYDFTGGKGAFF	TGTGCCAGCAGTTACGATTTCACAGGGGGCAAGGGAGCTTTCTTT
NA	TRBJ1-5	TRBV27	TRBD1	CASSLIPLGQENQPQHF	TGTGCCAGCAGTTTAATCCCCCTTGGACAGGAAAATCAGCCCCAGCATTTT
few	TRBJ1-5	TRBV19	NA	CASSPRWGNQPQHF	TGTGCCAGTAGTCCGCGGTGGGGCAATCAGCCCCAGCATTTT
NA	TRBJ2-1	TRBV5-1	TRBD1	CASSFGTGGLIDEQFF	TGCGCCAGCAGCTTTGGGACAGGGGGACTCATCGATGAGCAGTTCTTC
NA	TRBJ2-5	TRBV4-2	TRBD2	CASSLTLVGGGPETQYF	TGTGCCAGCAGCCTTACCCTAGTCGGGGGGGGCCCAGAGACCCAGTACTTC
once	TRBJ2-1	TRBV19	NA	CASRSEGGSYNEQFF	TGTGCCAGTAGATCCGAAGGGGGCTCCTACAATGAGCAGTTCTTC
NA	TRBJ1-4	TRBV4-2	NA	CASSQNWGAEKLFF	TGTGCCAGCAGCCAAAATTGGGGAGCTGAAAAACTGTTTTTT
NA	TRBJ2-5	TRBV27	TRBD1	CASSPGTASVLETQYF	TGTGCCAGCAGCCCCGGGACAGCGAGTGTCCTAGAGACCCAGTACTTC
NA	TRBJ1-2	TRBV27	NA	CASRPRGGIYGYTF	TGTGCCAGCAGACCTCGAGGAGGGATCTATGGCTACACCTTC
NA	TRBJ2-3	TRBV9	TRBD1	CASSGRTGSTDTQYF	TGTGCCAGCAGCGGCCGGACAGGGAGCACAGATACGCAGTATTTT
NA	TRBJ2-1	TRBV10-3	NA	CAIGRDSYNEQFF	TGTGCCATCGGAAGGGACTCCTACAATGAGCAGTTCTTC
NA	TRBJ2-3	TRBV25-1	NA	CASSQGSDTQYF	TGTGCCAGCAGTCAGGGTAGCGATACGCAGTATTTT
NA	TRBJ1-5	TRBV5-1	NA	CASSLAPSANQPQHF	TGCGCCAGCAGCTTGGCCCCGAGTGCCAATCAGCCCCAGCATTTT
NA	TRBJ2-1	TRBV13	TRBD2	CASSEELAGGPNEQFF	TGTGCCAGCAGCGAAGAACTAGCGGGGGGACCAAATGAGCAGTTCTTC
NA	TRBJ2-2	TRBV5-1	NA	CASSLEAGPGELFF	TGCGCCAGCAGCTTGGAGGCAGGGCCCGGGGAGCTGTTTTTT
once	TRBJ2-7	TRBV9	NA	CASNLGEGPYEQYF	TGTGCCAGCAACCTAGGGGAAGGACCCTACGAGCAGTACTTC
NA	TRBJ1-2	TRBV19	NA	CASSPTGFGYTF	TGTGCCAGTAGTCCTACCGGGTTTGGCTACACCTTC
few	TRBJ2-7	TRBV7-2	TRBD2	CASSSLSGGADGKQYF	TGTGCCAGCAGCTCGCTAAGCGGGGGGGCTGACGGTAAGCAGTACTTC
few	TRBJ2-2	TRBV5-8	NA	CASSLGSGELFF	TGTGCCAGCAGCTTGGGAAGCGGGGAGCTGTTTTTT
NA	TRBJ2-7	TRBV5-1	TRBD1	CASSGLGTGISSEQYF	TGCGCCAGCAGCGGACTCGGGACAGGGATTTCCTCCGAGCAGTACTTC
NA	TRBJ2-5	TRBV30	TRBD2	CAWSGLALETQYF	TGTGCCTGGAGTGGACTAGCCTTGGAGACCCAGTACTTC
NA	TRBJ2-2	TRBV28	TRBD2	CASSLRGGGQNTGELFF	TGTGCCAGCAGTTTAAGGGGCGGGGGGCAGAACACCGGGGAGCTGTTTTTT
NA	TRBJ1-6	TRBV5-4	TRBD1	CASSLQGAANSPLHF	TGTGCCAGCAGCTTACAGGGGGCGGCTAATTCACCCCTCCACTTT
NA	TRBJ1-1	TRBV29-1	NA	CSVYQGATEAFF	TGCAGCGTTTATCAGGGCGCGACTGAAGCTTTCTTT
NA	TRBJ2-3	TRBV4-2	NA	CASSQAGYEDTQYF	TGTGCCAGCAGCCAAGCAGGGTATGAAGATACGCAGTATTTT
NA	TRBJ1-5	TRBV27	NA	CASSFLGTNQPQHF	TGTGCCAGCAGTTTTTTAGGTACCAATCAGCCCCAGCATTTT
NA	TRBJ1-3	TRBV19	NA	CATSGTINTIYF	TGTGCCACTTCCGGGACAATCAACACCATATATTTT
once	TRBJ2-5	TRBV4-1	NA	CASSQEGTQETQYF	TGCGCCAGCAGTCAAGAAGGTACCCAAGAGACCCAGTACTTC
NA	TRBJ2-7	TRBV7-9	TRBD2	CASSPTSGYSYEQYF	TGTGCCAGCAGCCCGACTAGCGGTTACTCCTACGAGCAGTACTTC
NA	TRBJ2-7	TRBV4-1	TRBD1	CASSHAQGASNEQYF	TGCGCCAGCAGCCATGCACAGGGGGCAAGCAACGAGCAGTACTTC
NA	TRBJ2-7	TRBV27	NA	CASSFSGPSYEQYF	TGTGCCAGCAGTTTTAGTGGGCCCTCCTACGAGCAGTACTTC
once	TRBJ1-1	TRBV27	NA	CASSFGGRYTEAFF	TGTGCCAGCAGTTTCGGGGGCCGGTACACTGAAGCTTTCTTT
NA	TRBJ1-1	TRBV4-1	NA	CASSQEGLNTEAFF	TGCGCCAGCAGCCAAGAAGGGCTGAACACTGAAGCTTTCTTT
NA	TRBJ2-1	TRBV2	TRBD1	CASSEPRTGYNEQFF	TGTGCCAGCAGTGAACCCCGGACAGGTTACAATGAGCAGTTCTTC
NA	TRBJ1-5	TRBV30	NA	CAWSDSVISNQPQHF	TGTGCCTGGAGTGATAGCGTGATTAGCAATCAGCCCCAGCATTTT
few	TRBJ1-6	TRBV19	TRBD1	CASTAGGSSPLHF	TGTGCCAGTACGGCAGGGGGCAGTTCACCCCTCCACTTT
NA	TRBJ1-5	TRBV4-1	NA	CASSQDGTSGQPQHF	TGCGCCAGCAGCCAAGATGGGACCTCAGGCCAGCCCCAGCATTTT
NA	TRBJ2-3	TRBV28	TRBD2	CASRSSGVPGGTDTQYF	TGTGCCAGCAGAAGTAGCGGGGTGCCGGGCGGCACAGATACGCAGTATTTT
NA	TRBJ1-1	TRBV18	NA	CASSPPTWGANTEAFF	TGTGCCAGCTCACCCCCCACATGGGGCGCGAACACTGAAGCTTTCTTT